The rows below give T cell receptor beta chains drawn from one sample of a study of shared clonotypes between healthy human individuals. The repertoire was sequenced with immunoSEQ multiplex PCR; TCRdb's copy has only in-frame clones and lacks some. Among about 2.1 million clones listed, around 93% were seen once. The sample consisted of naive CD8+ T cells from PBMCs. The source of these receptors is a man between 18 and 29 years old in good health. Some clones in this sample may be carry-over from other donors' samples. CDR3s include the opening cysteine and the closing phenylalanine or tryptophan. D genes are given only for firm matches. Size is stated for part of the rows, as once, few or many counts, or as a class when the clone is expanded.

j_call clone_size d_call v_call cdr3_nt cdr3_aa
TRBJ1-3 NA NA TRBV27 TGTGCCAGCGGCCGTAGGGGCGGAGGAAACACCATATATTTT CASGRRGGGNTIYF
TRBJ1-1 once TRBD1 TRBV27 TGTGCCAGCAGTTGGGGGACAGGGAACACTGAAGCTTTCTTT CASSWGTGNTEAFF
TRBJ2-1 NA NA TRBV7-2 TGTGCCAGCAGCTTAGAGTACTACAATGAGCAGTTCTTC CASSLEYYNEQFF
TRBJ2-7 NA NA TRBV6-5 TGTGCCAGCAGTTGGACGGTCTCCCAATCCTACGAGCAGTACTTC CASSWTVSQSYEQYF
TRBJ2-7 NA NA TRBV15 TGTGCCACCAGTAGGCAGGAGACGGGCGAGCAGTACTTC CATSRQETGEQYF
TRBJ1-2 NA NA TRBV2 TGTGCCAGCAGTGAATCACAGCTCTATGGCTACACCTTC CASSESQLYGYTF
TRBJ2-7 NA TRBD2 TRBV6-1 TGTGCCAGCAGTGAAAGCCCAGCGGGGATGCGGGGGTACGAGCAGTACTTC CASSESPAGMRGYEQYF
TRBJ2-1 NA TRBD2 TRBV15 TGTGCCACCAGGGGTTGGGGAGGGTACAATGAGCAGTTCTTC CATRGWGGYNEQFF
TRBJ2-1 NA TRBD1 TRBV27 TGTGCCAGCAGTGAAGGGACAGGGTACAATGAGCAGTTCTTC CASSEGTGYNEQFF
TRBJ2-3 NA NA TRBV4-1 TGCGCCAGCAGCCCCCGTAGGGACTCAAACACAGATACGCAGTATTTT CASSPRRDSNTDTQYF
TRBJ2-4 NA NA TRBV7-9 TGTGCCAGCAGCTTACAGGGCCACAACATTCAGTACTTC CASSLQGHNIQYF
TRBJ1-5 NA NA TRBV7-8 TGTGCCAGCAGCTTAAGGACAGACCTCAATCAGCCCCAGCATTTT CASSLRTDLNQPQHF
TRBJ2-1 NA NA TRBV11-2 TGTGCCAGCAGCCCGCGGGAAAAATACAATGAGCAGTTCTTC CASSPREKYNEQFF
TRBJ2-7 NA NA TRBV28 TGTGCCAGCAGTGACTCCTCCTACGAGCAGTACTTC CASSDSSYEQYF
TRBJ2-5 NA TRBD2 TRBV7-6 TGTGCCAGCAGCTCGTTAGCGGGAGTTGGGGAGACCCAGTACTTC CASSSLAGVGETQYF
TRBJ1-1 NA NA TRBV7-9 TGTGCCAGCAGCTTAGGCGGAACGAACACTGAAGCTTTCTTT CASSLGGTNTEAFF
TRBJ2-2 NA NA TRBV27 TGTGCCAGCAGTTTATACGCCTCCGCCGGGGAGCTGTTTTTT CASSLYASAGELFF
TRBJ1-1 NA TRBD1 TRBV19 TGTGCCAGCGAGGACAGGGGGATAACTGAAGCTTTCTTT CASEDRGITEAFF
TRBJ2-7 NA NA TRBV19 TGTGCCAGTAGTATCCGCTGGGCTAGCTCCTACGAGCAGTACTTC CASSIRWASSYEQYF
TRBJ2-1 NA TRBD2 TRBV11-3 TGTGCCAGCAGCTTAGCCGGGACTAGCGGGACCAATGAGCAGTTCTTC CASSLAGTSGTNEQFF
TRBJ2-2 NA NA TRBV2 TGTGCCAGCAGTGAGTGGGAACAGTCGAACACCGGGGAGCTGTTTTTT CASSEWEQSNTGELFF
TRBJ1-2 once NA TRBV4-3 TGCGCCAGCAGCCAAGAAACCGGGACACCCCTGATGGGCTACACCTTC CASSQETGTPLMGYTF
TRBJ2-5 NA NA TRBV6-6 TGTGCCAGCAGACAGCAAGGGCCGCGGAACCAAGAGACCCAGTACTTC CASRQQGPRNQETQYF
TRBJ2-5 NA TRBD2 TRBV6-5 TGTGCCAGCAGTTCCCCCTCATTAGCGGGAGAAGAGACCCAGTACTTC CASSSPSLAGEETQYF
TRBJ1-2 NA TRBD1 TRBV6-5 TGTGCCAGCAGGCGGGACAGGTTTAACTATGGCTACACCTTC CASRRDRFNYGYTF
TRBJ2-1 NA TRBD1 TRBV27 TGTGCCAGCAGCCGGGACAGCGCCTACAATGAGCAGTTCTTC CASSRDSAYNEQFF
TRBJ1-2 NA NA TRBV29-1 TGCAGCGTTGGAGGTGGGATCGACTATGGCTACACCTTC CSVGGGIDYGYTF
TRBJ2-1 NA TRBD1 TRBV6-1 TGTGCCAGCAGGGAACCGGGACAGGGTGATGAAAATGAGCAGTTCTTC CASREPGQGDENEQFF
TRBJ1-3 NA TRBD1 TRBV7-9 TGTGCCAGCAGCTTACCGGACAGGGCGACGGGAAACACCATATATTTT CASSLPDRATGNTIYF
TRBJ1-2 NA TRBD1 TRBV6-1 TGTGCCAGCGCGACAGGGGTCCCCCTCTATGGCTACACCTTC CASATGVPLYGYTF
TRBJ2-7 NA NA TRBV27 TGTGCCAGCGGGCCCCAGGAAGGCGAGCAGTACTTC CASGPQEGEQYF
TRBJ1-4 few TRBD1 TRBV7-8 TGTGCCAGCAGCCCGGACAGGGGGAATGAAAAACTGTTTTTT CASSPDRGNEKLFF
TRBJ2-7 NA TRBD1 TRBV7-9 TGTGCCAGCAGCCGGGACAGTTCCTACGAGCAGTACTTC CASSRDSSYEQYF
TRBJ2-7 NA TRBD2 TRBV4-1 TGCGCCAGCAGCCATCGGGGGGATGGCTACGAGCAGTACTTC CASSHRGDGYEQYF
TRBJ2-7 NA NA TRBV28 TGTGCCAGCACGAACCAAGCAGGGATTTCCTACGAGCAGTACTTC CASTNQAGISYEQYF
TRBJ2-3 NA NA TRBV4-1 TGCGCCAGCAGCCAACCGGAACAGGGTACCCCCCGCGATACGCAGTATTTT CASSQPEQGTPRDTQYF